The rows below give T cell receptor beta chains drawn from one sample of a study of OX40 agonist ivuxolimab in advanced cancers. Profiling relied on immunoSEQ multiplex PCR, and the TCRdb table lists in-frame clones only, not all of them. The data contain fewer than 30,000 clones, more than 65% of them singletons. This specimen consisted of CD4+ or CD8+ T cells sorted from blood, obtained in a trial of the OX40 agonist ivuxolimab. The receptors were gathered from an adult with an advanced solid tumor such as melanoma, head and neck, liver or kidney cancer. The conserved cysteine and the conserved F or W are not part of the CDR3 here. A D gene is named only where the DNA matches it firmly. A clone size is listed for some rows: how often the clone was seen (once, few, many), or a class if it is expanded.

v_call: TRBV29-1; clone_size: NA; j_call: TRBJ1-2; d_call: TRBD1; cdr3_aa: SVLLQGGKEPYGYT
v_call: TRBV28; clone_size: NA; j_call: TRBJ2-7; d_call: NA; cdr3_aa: ASSLGVTGISYEQY
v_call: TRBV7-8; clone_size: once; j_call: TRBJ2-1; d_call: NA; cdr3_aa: ASSLEGSTYNEQF
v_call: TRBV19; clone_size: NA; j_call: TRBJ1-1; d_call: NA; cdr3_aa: ASSITMGASREAF
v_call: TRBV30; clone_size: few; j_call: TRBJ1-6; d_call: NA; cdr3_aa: AWSFTPRPLH
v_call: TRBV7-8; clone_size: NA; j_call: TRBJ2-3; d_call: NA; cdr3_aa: ASSLGATGADTQY
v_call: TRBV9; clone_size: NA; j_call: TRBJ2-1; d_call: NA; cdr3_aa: ASSRWGRSYNEQF
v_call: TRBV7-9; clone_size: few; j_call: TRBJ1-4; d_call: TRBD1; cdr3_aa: ASSPDREKLF
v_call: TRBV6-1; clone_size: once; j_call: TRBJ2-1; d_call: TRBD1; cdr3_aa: ASRTGASLYNEQF
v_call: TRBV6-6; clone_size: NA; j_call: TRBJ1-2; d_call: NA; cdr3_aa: ASHREDYGYT